This T cell receptor (beta chain) was found in a study of spatial heterogeneity in lung cancer. TCRdb re-analysed the 5' RACE reads in MiXCR, keeping a single row per CDR3 protein. Of approximately 7,400 distinct CDR3 sequences in the sample, less than 8.5% were seen once. Sample share makes this clonotype medium-sized (0.01 to 0.1%). The antigen is not known. Sample time point: sample taken at primary tumor resection. Deletions cut 3 bases from V and 1 base from J, with 6 bases between. The CDR3 length is 13 residues. The germline CDR1 and CDR2 sequences are SGHAT and FQDESV (reference sequence). Study observations and caveats: The study found that expanded intratumoral alpha and beta TCR counts tracked tumor mutation counts.

The rearrangement joins TRBV11-1 to TRBJ2-5; unclear D gene. The TCR was taken from a male donor with early-stage non-small cell lung cancer. The source material was lung tumor tissue, sampled at surgery. This chain's CDR3 is CASSFAFQETQYF. The CDR3 DNA reads as TGTGCCAGCAGCTTTGCCTTCCAAGAGACCCAGTACTTC.